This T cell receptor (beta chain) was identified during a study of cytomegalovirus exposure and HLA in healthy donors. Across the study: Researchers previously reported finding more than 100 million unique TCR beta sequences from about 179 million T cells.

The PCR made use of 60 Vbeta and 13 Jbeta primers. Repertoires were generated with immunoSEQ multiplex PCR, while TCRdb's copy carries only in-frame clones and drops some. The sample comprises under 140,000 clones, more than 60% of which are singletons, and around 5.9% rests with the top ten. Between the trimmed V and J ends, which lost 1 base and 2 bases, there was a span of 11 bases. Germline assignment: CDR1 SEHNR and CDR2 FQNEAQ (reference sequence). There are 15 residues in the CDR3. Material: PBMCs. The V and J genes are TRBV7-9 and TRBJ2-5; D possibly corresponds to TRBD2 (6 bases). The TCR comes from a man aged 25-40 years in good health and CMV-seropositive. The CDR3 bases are TGTGCCAGCAGCTTAGGTGGGGGGAAACAAGAGACCCAGTACTTC. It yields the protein CASSLGGGKQETQYF.